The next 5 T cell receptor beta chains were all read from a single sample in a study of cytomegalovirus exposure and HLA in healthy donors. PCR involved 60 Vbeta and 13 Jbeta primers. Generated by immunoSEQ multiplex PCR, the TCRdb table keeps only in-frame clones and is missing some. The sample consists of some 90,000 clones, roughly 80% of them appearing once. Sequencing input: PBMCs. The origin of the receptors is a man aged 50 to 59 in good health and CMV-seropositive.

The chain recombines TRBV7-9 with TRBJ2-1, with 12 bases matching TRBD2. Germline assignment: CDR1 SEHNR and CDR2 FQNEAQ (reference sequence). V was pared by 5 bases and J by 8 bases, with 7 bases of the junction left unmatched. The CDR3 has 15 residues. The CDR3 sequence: CASSETSGSTDEQFF. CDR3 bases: TGTGCCAGCAGCGAGACTAGCGGGAGTACCGATGAGCAGTTCTTC.

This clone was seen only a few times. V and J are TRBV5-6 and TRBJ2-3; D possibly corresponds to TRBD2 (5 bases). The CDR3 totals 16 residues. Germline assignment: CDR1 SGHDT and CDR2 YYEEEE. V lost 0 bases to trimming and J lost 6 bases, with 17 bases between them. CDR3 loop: CASSLVVGETHDTQYF. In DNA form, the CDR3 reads TGTGCCAGCAGCTTGGTCGTGGGAGAGACCCACGATACGCAGTATTTT.

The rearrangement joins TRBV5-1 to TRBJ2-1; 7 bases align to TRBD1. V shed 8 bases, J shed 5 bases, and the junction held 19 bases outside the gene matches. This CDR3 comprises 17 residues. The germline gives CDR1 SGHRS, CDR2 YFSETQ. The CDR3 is CASSRGQAMRTHNEQFF. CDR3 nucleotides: TGCGCCAGTAGCCGAGGACAGGCGATGAGGACACACAATGAGCAGTTCTTC.

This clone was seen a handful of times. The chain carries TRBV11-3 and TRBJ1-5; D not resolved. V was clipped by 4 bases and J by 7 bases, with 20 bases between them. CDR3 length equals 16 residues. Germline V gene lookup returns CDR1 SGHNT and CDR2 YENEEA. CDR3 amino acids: CASSYKSSRGGQPQHF. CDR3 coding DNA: TGTGCCAGCAGCTATAAATCGTCTCGCGGCGGGCAGCCCCAGCATTTT.

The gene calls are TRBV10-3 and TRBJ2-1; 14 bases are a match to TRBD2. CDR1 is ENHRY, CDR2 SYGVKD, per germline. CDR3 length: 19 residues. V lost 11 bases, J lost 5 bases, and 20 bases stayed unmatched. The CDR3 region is CASRISSGLAGVADNEQFF. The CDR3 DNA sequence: TGTGCCTCACGAATTAGCTCGGGACTAGCGGGAGTAGCGGACAATGAGCAGTTCTTC.